This TCR beta chain is drawn from a study of blood T cell repertoires in COVID-19. For the study at large: The samples span acute and convalescent COVID-19 from the United States, Italy and Spain. Nucleic acid was either cDNA or gDNA, and it came from T cells, B-cell-depleted T cells, or PBMCs.

After removal of 8 bases from V and 3 bases from J, the junction contained 1 base not matched to a gene. CDR1 MNHEY and CDR2 SVGAGI come from the germline V gene. CDR3 size: 13 residues. On this clone: Other DNA sequences in this specimen translate into the identical CDR3.

Original processing notes: The assay estimated nucleated cells by amplifying reference gene primers. TCRdb's table, derived via immunoSEQ multiplex PCR, lists solely in-frame clones and lacks some. V and J calls and clone size follow that table, whereas D and trimming were derived from the DNA. The table shows under 250,000 clones, with around 85% occurring only once. The sample was peripheral blood. The clonotype comes from a man older than 75 with acute or convalescent COVID-19. V gene TRBV6-5 combines with J gene TRBJ1-6; TRBD1 agrees at 7 bases. CDR3 in amino acids: CASRDSYNSPLHF. DNA of the CDR3: TGTGCCAGCCGGGACAGCTATAATTCACCCCTCCACTTT.